Listed below are T cell receptor beta chains from one sample, sequenced in a study of radiotherapy plus CTLA-4 blockade in lung cancer. Method: immunoSEQ multiplex PCR; TCRdb's copy keeps in-frame clones and lacks some. The repertoire consists of more than 90,000 clones, with 70% to 90% occurring once and the leading ten covering more than 4.5%. The sample was peripheral blood, taken from a patient treated with radiotherapy plus ipilimumab. The receptors derive from a human donor with non-small cell lung cancer that progressed on radiotherapy plus ipilimumab. The CDR3 runs from the conserved cysteine through the conserved F or W. D genes are given only for firm matches. Not every row has a clone size; where given, it reads once, few, many or a size class.

v_gene: TRBV15; d_gene: TRBD2; abundance: NA; j_gene: TRBJ2-7; CDR3aa: CATSKAGGPYEQYF; CDR3nt: TGTGCCACCAGCAAAGCGGGAGGTCCCTACGAGCAGTACTTC
v_gene: TRBV27; d_gene: NA; abundance: NA; j_gene: TRBJ1-2; CDR3aa: CASGPRGYGYTF; CDR3nt: TGTGCCAGCGGCCCGAGGGGCTATGGCTACACCTTC
v_gene: TRBV2; d_gene: TRBD2; abundance: NA; j_gene: TRBJ2-6; CDR3aa: CASKVGTTSSGANVLTF; CDR3nt: TGTGCCAGCAAAGTAGGGACTACTAGCTCTGGGGCCAACGTCCTGACTTTC
v_gene: TRBV6-4; d_gene: NA; abundance: NA; j_gene: TRBJ2-7; CDR3aa: CASHVSPPSEQYF; CDR3nt: TGTGCCAGCCACGTCTCCCCCCCTTCCGAGCAGTACTTC
v_gene: TRBV5-1; d_gene: NA; abundance: NA; j_gene: TRBJ2-1; CDR3aa: CASSFGGNYNEQFF; CDR3nt: TGCGCCAGCAGCTTTGGCGGCAACTACAATGAGCAGTTCTTC
v_gene: TRBV6-4; d_gene: NA; abundance: NA; j_gene: TRBJ2-3; CDR3aa: CASSYDSGTDTQYF; CDR3nt: TGTGCCAGCAGTTACGACTCGGGCACAGATACGCAGTATTTT
v_gene: TRBV2; d_gene: NA; abundance: NA; j_gene: TRBJ2-1; CDR3aa: CASSGSGYEQFF; CDR3nt: TGTGCCAGCAGTGGATCCGGTTATGAGCAGTTCTTC
v_gene: TRBV2; d_gene: TRBD1; abundance: NA; j_gene: TRBJ1-4; CDR3aa: CASTFVPGQGPNEKLFF; CDR3nt: TGTGCCAGCACCTTTGTCCCGGGACAGGGGCCTAATGAAAAACTGTTTTTT
v_gene: TRBV7-9; d_gene: NA; abundance: NA; j_gene: TRBJ1-2; CDR3aa: CASSLDWQGGYGYTF; CDR3nt: TGTGCCAGCAGCTTAGATTGGCAGGGAGGCTATGGCTACACCTTC
v_gene: TRBV9; d_gene: NA; abundance: once; j_gene: TRBJ2-1; CDR3aa: CASSVGYLLNNEQFF; CDR3nt: TGTGCCAGCAGCGTAGGGTACCTCCTAAACAATGAGCAGTTCTTC
v_gene: TRBV2; d_gene: TRBD1; abundance: NA; j_gene: TRBJ2-4; CDR3aa: CATIGTGPENIQYF; CDR3nt: TGTGCCACCATCGGGACAGGCCCCGAAAACATTCAGTACTTC
v_gene: TRBV5-1; d_gene: TRBD2; abundance: NA; j_gene: TRBJ2-7; CDR3aa: CASSFSGRNYEQYF; CDR3nt: TGCGCCAGCAGCTTTAGCGGGAGGAACTACGAGCAGTACTTC
v_gene: TRBV5-6; d_gene: NA; abundance: NA; j_gene: TRBJ1-5; CDR3aa: CASSLGPGNQPQHF; CDR3nt: TGTGCCAGCAGCTTGGGGCCGGGGAATCAGCCCCAGCATTTT
v_gene: TRBV14; d_gene: TRBD2; abundance: NA; j_gene: TRBJ2-1; CDR3aa: CASGGLAGAFNEQFF; CDR3nt: TGTGCCAGCGGAGGTCTAGCGGGAGCCTTCAATGAGCAGTTCTTC
v_gene: TRBV18; d_gene: TRBD1; abundance: NA; j_gene: TRBJ1-5; CDR3aa: CASSPSDRVVGNQPQHF; CDR3nt: TGTGCCAGCTCACCCTCCGACAGGGTAGTTGGCAATCAGCCCCAGCATTTT
v_gene: TRBV6-5; d_gene: TRBD1; abundance: NA; j_gene: TRBJ1-1; CDR3aa: CASRPLPGQGPAFF; CDR3nt: TGTGCCAGCAGACCCCTTCCGGGACAGGGACCGGCTTTCTTT
v_gene: TRBV5-1; d_gene: TRBD1; abundance: NA; j_gene: TRBJ2-7; CDR3aa: CASSPTGYEQYF; CDR3nt: TGCGCCAGCAGCCCGACAGGGTACGAGCAGTACTTC
v_gene: TRBV11-3; d_gene: NA; abundance: NA; j_gene: TRBJ2-7; CDR3aa: CASSSPGRGTSYEQYF; CDR3nt: TGTGCCAGCAGCTCACCCGGTCGGGGAACCTCCTACGAGCAGTACTTC
v_gene: TRBV29-1; d_gene: NA; abundance: NA; j_gene: TRBJ1-2; CDR3aa: CSVERVGNYGYTF; CDR3nt: TGCAGCGTTGAGAGGGTTGGGAACTATGGCTACACCTTC
v_gene: TRBV27; d_gene: NA; abundance: NA; j_gene: TRBJ2-6; CDR3aa: CASSSSGANVLTF; CDR3nt: TGTGCCAGCAGTTCTTCTGGGGCCAACGTCCTGACTTTC
v_gene: TRBV19; d_gene: NA; abundance: NA; j_gene: TRBJ2-7; CDR3aa: CASSVGRIGGIIRKQYF; CDR3nt: TGTGCCAGTAGTGTAGGAAGGATCGGGGGAATCATTCGGAAGCAGTACTTC
v_gene: TRBV11-2; d_gene: NA; abundance: NA; j_gene: TRBJ1-1; CDR3aa: CASSLDRNTEAFF; CDR3nt: TGTGCCAGCAGCTTAGACAGGAACACTGAAGCTTTCTTT
v_gene: TRBV5-1; d_gene: NA; abundance: NA; j_gene: TRBJ1-2; CDR3aa: CASSPEGRSGGRGYTF; CDR3nt: TGCGCCAGCAGCCCTGAAGGACGCTCCGGAGGTCGCGGCTACACCTTC
v_gene: TRBV6-5; d_gene: TRBD1; abundance: few; j_gene: TRBJ1-2; CDR3aa: CATGGYSSYGYTF; CDR3nt: TGTGCCACAGGGGGGTACAGCAGCTATGGCTACACCTTC
v_gene: TRBV5-1; d_gene: TRBD2; abundance: NA; j_gene: TRBJ2-5; CDR3aa: CASSLGLAVQETQYF; CDR3nt: TGCGCCAGCAGCTTGGGGCTAGCGGTTCAAGAGACCCAGTACTTC
v_gene: TRBV18; d_gene: NA; abundance: NA; j_gene: TRBJ2-7; CDR3aa: CASSRDRRSSYEQYF; CDR3nt: TGTGCCAGCTCACGCGACAGGAGGTCCTCCTACGAGCAGTACTTC
v_gene: TRBV9; d_gene: TRBD2; abundance: NA; j_gene: TRBJ2-2; CDR3aa: CASSSGREKRTGELFF; CDR3nt: TGTGCCAGCAGCTCGGGGCGGGAGAAGCGAACCGGGGAGCTGTTTTTT
v_gene: TRBV5-1; d_gene: NA; abundance: NA; j_gene: TRBJ2-7; CDR3aa: CASSFPGSEQYF; CDR3nt: TGCGCCAGCAGCTTTCCGGGGTCCGAGCAGTACTTC
v_gene: TRBV5-4; d_gene: NA; abundance: NA; j_gene: TRBJ2-7; CDR3aa: CASSLSSSASLYEQYF; CDR3nt: TGTGCCAGCAGCTTGTCGTCTAGCGCCTCCCTCTACGAGCAGTACTTC
v_gene: TRBV2; d_gene: NA; abundance: NA; j_gene: TRBJ1-2; CDR3aa: CASQGASLVGYTF; CDR3nt: TGTGCCAGCCAGGGAGCTTCACTGGTGGGCTACACCTTC
v_gene: TRBV19; d_gene: NA; abundance: few; j_gene: TRBJ1-2; CDR3aa: CASTGQGGYTF; CDR3nt: TGTGCCAGTACTGGGCAGGGAGGCTACACCTTC
v_gene: TRBV5-4; d_gene: NA; abundance: NA; j_gene: TRBJ2-3; CDR3aa: CASSLDRGDTQYF; CDR3nt: TGTGCCAGCAGCTTGGATAGGGGCGATACGCAGTATTTT
v_gene: TRBV11-3; d_gene: TRBD2; abundance: NA; j_gene: TRBJ2-7; CDR3aa: CASSRGAGGIYEQYF; CDR3nt: TGTGCCAGCAGCCGCGGAGCGGGAGGGATCTACGAGCAGTACTTC
v_gene: TRBV6-1; d_gene: NA; abundance: NA; j_gene: TRBJ1-1; CDR3aa: CASSDRVNTEAFF; CDR3nt: TGTGCCAGCAGTGACAGAGTGAACACTGAAGCTTTCTTT
v_gene: TRBV18; d_gene: TRBD1; abundance: NA; j_gene: TRBJ1-1; CDR3aa: CASSRGQEMNTEAFF; CDR3nt: TGTGCCAGCTCACGGGGACAGGAGATGAACACTGAAGCTTTCTTT
v_gene: TRBV25-1; d_gene: TRBD2; abundance: NA; j_gene: TRBJ2-1; CDR3aa: CASNEAGSSYNEQFF; CDR3nt: TGTGCCAGCAACGAAGCGGGGAGCTCCTACAATGAGCAGTTCTTC
v_gene: TRBV5-1; d_gene: TRBD1; abundance: NA; j_gene: TRBJ1-1; CDR3aa: CASSLDRGEAFF; CDR3nt: TGCGCCAGCAGCTTAGACAGGGGTGAAGCTTTCTTT
v_gene: TRBV19; d_gene: NA; abundance: NA; j_gene: TRBJ2-3; CDR3aa: CASSTRGAGDTQYF; CDR3nt: TGTGCCAGTAGTACCCGAGGGGCGGGAGATACGCAGTATTTT
v_gene: TRBV6-1; d_gene: NA; abundance: NA; j_gene: TRBJ2-7; CDR3aa: CASSAKGAWGREQYF; CDR3nt: TGTGCCAGCAGTGCAAAGGGTGCCTGGGGCAGGGAGCAGTACTTC
v_gene: TRBV18; d_gene: NA; abundance: NA; j_gene: TRBJ1-1; CDR3aa: CASSPEHPSTEAFF; CDR3nt: TGTGCCAGCTCACCGGAGCACCCTAGCACTGAAGCTTTCTTT
v_gene: TRBV6-5; d_gene: NA; abundance: NA; j_gene: TRBJ1-2; CDR3aa: CASSLIGTTGGYTF; CDR3nt: TGTGCCAGCAGCCTAATAGGCACGACGGGGGGCTACACCTTC
v_gene: TRBV4-1; d_gene: NA; abundance: NA; j_gene: TRBJ2-7; CDR3aa: CASSQEWTTPPYEQYF; CDR3nt: TGCGCCAGCAGCCAAGAATGGACTACCCCGCCCTACGAGCAGTACTTC
v_gene: TRBV14; d_gene: TRBD2; abundance: NA; j_gene: TRBJ2-1; CDR3aa: CASSLVAGGYYNEQFF; CDR3nt: TGTGCCAGCAGCCTCGTAGCGGGAGGGTATTACAATGAGCAGTTCTTC
v_gene: TRBV27; d_gene: TRBD2; abundance: NA; j_gene: TRBJ2-7; CDR3aa: CASSLTGRAWYEQYF; CDR3nt: TGTGCCAGCAGTCTAACCGGGAGGGCCTGGTACGAGCAGTACTTC
v_gene: TRBV9; d_gene: TRBD2; abundance: NA; j_gene: TRBJ2-5; CDR3aa: CASSVETSLKETQYF; CDR3nt: TGTGCCAGCAGCGTGGAGACTAGCCTCAAAGAGACCCAGTACTTC
v_gene: TRBV6-5; d_gene: NA; abundance: NA; j_gene: TRBJ1-2; CDR3aa: CASRVSSGDGYTF; CDR3nt: TGTGCCAGCAGGGTCTCGAGTGGGGATGGCTACACCTTC
v_gene: TRBV5-8; d_gene: TRBD1; abundance: NA; j_gene: TRBJ1-2; CDR3aa: CASSRDRVYGYTF; CDR3nt: TGTGCCAGCAGCCGCGACAGGGTTTATGGCTACACCTTC
v_gene: TRBV6-6; d_gene: TRBD2; abundance: NA; j_gene: TRBJ2-7; CDR3aa: CASSARTSPLGEQYF; CDR3nt: TGTGCCAGCAGTGCCCGGACTAGTCCCTTGGGCGAGCAGTACTTC
v_gene: TRBV4-1; d_gene: TRBD2; abundance: NA; j_gene: TRBJ2-7; CDR3aa: CASSQREAGGTPPYEQYF; CDR3nt: TGCGCCAGCAGCCAGAGAGAAGCGGGAGGGACCCCGCCCTACGAGCAGTACTTC
v_gene: TRBV4-1; d_gene: NA; abundance: NA; j_gene: TRBJ1-1; CDR3aa: CASSQGPRQNTEAFF; CDR3nt: TGCGCCAGCAGCCAAGGCCCCCGTCAGAACACTGAAGCTTTCTTT
v_gene: TRBV21-1; d_gene: NA; abundance: NA; j_gene: TRBJ1-5; CDR3aa: CASSNPPHRGGNQPQHF; CDR3nt: TGTGCCAGCAGCAACCCCCCCCACAGGGGCGGCAATCAGCCCCAGCATTTT
v_gene: TRBV2; d_gene: NA; abundance: NA; j_gene: TRBJ2-7; CDR3aa: CASSRGQRESHEQYF; CDR3nt: TGTGCCAGCAGTCGGGGACAGCGGGAGAGCCACGAGCAGTACTTC
v_gene: TRBV7-3; d_gene: NA; abundance: once; j_gene: TRBJ2-3; CDR3aa: CASSFFGTDTQYF; CDR3nt: TGTGCCAGCAGCTTCTTTGGCACAGATACGCAGTATTTT